The next 26 T cell receptor beta chains were all read from a single sample in a study of graft-versus-host responses after intestinal transplantation listed by TCRdb under 2021. Intraepithelial and lamina propria lymphocytes were isolated from graft specimens using dithiothreitol, EDTA incubations and collagenase D digestion. Library method: the immunoSEQ multiplex PCR assay. This is the immuneACCESS table as TCRdb keeps it, with only in-frame sequences that have V and J called. A part of the clones is gone; compared with another copy, unresolved V genes explain less than half, and the rest is unexplained. Present in this sample are about 16,000 clones, approximately 80% of which were seen just once. Roughly 3.8% of the sample is held by the ten biggest clonotypes. The sample here was ileum tissue, taken roughly 620 days after intestinal transplantation. The receptors shown here come from a human patient who received an intestinal transplant, so some T cells may come from the graft donor.

The chain recombines TRBV30 with TRBJ2-5; 13 bases are a match to TRBD2. The V and J ends lost 3 bases and 5 bases, in that order; junction bases with no gene match: 0. This CDR3 contains 13 residues. Germline-derived CDR1 and CDR2 are GTSNPN and SVGIG (reference sequence). The CDR3 DNA follows: TGTGCCTGGAGGGGACTAGCGGGGGAGACCCAGTACTTC. Amino acid sequence: CAWRGLAGETQYF.

This chain links TRBV5-4 with TRBJ2-2, with D possibly TRBD2 on 6 matching bases. Trimming shortened V by 1 base and J by 7 bases, and 17 bases separated the two germline ends. Germline V CDR1 and CDR2: SGHNT, YYREEE (reference sequence). The CDR3 spans 16 residues. The CDR3 is CASSLILAPSVGELFF. DNA of the CDR3: TGTGCCAGCAGCTTGATCCTAGCCCCTAGCGTCGGGGAGCTGTTTTTT.

CDR3 sequence (DNA): TGTGCCAGCTCAGGGGGCGCAACCGGGGAGCTGTTTTTT. It yields the protein CASSGGATGELFF. V and J are TRBV25-1 and TRBJ2-2; 8 bases match TRBD1. The CDR3 length is 13 residues. The trim removed 8 bases at V and 5 bases at J, leaving 4 bases unmatched. Looked up from germline, CDR1 is MGHDK and CDR2 is SYGVNS. The entire variable domain, with the rest obtained from reference TRBV25-1 and TRBJ2-2, is as follows: EADIYQTPRYLVIGTGKKITLECSQTMGHDKMYWYQQDPGMELHLIHYSYGVNSTEKGDLSSESTVSRIRTEHFPLTLESARPSHTSQYLCASSGGATGELFFGEGSRLTVL.

This clone was observed a few times. The chain links TRBV5-1 to TRBJ2-2, with 13 nucleotides matching TRBD2. The CDR3 is 17 amino acids. Germline values: CDR1 SGHRS, CDR2 YFSETQ. Unmatched junction bases numbered 7, after V lost 4 bases and J lost 4 bases. The CDR3, as DNA: TGCGCCAGCAGCGTACTAGCGGGGGGGCGAGGCACCGGGGAGCTGTTTTTT. Protein product: CASSVLAGGRGTGELFF.

The genes are TRBV9 and TRBJ2-1; perhaps TRBD1 as D (6 bases). Germline V gives CDR1 SGDLS, CDR2 YYNGEE. The CDR3 has 21 amino acids. V lost 0 bases and J lost 2, with 27 bases in between. The CDR3 coding sequence is TGTGCCAGCAGCGTAGCCCCAGCCCACACTAGAACAGGGTCCCCCTACAATGAGCAGTTCTTC. Amino acid sequence: CASSVAPAHTRTGSPYNEQFF.

This CDR3 is CASSENSGHAGELFF. For the CDR3, the DNA is TGTGCCAGCAGTGAGAATAGCGGTCACGCCGGGGAGCTGTTTTTT. The V and J genes are TRBV6-4 and TRBJ2-2; possibly TRBD2 for D (6 bases). CDR3 length equals 15 residues. Germline-derived CDR1 and CDR2 are MRHNA and SNTAGT. Trimming stripped 3 bases from V and 6 bases from J, with 14 bases between.

This clone was found once. The V gene is TRBV6-1, the J gene TRBJ2-2; D remains unclear. The CDR3 has 15 amino acids. The V end lost 3 bases, the J end lost 7 bases, and 15 bases lay between the germline ends. CDR1 is MNHNS and CDR2 is SASEGT in the germline V gene. CDR3 DNA: TGTGCCAGCAGTGATCCGATTAGTTTTATCGGGGAGCTGTTTTTT. This translates into CASSDPISFIGELFF.

The chain links TRBV15 to TRBJ2-5, with D maybe TRBD1 (6 bases). TRBJ2-7 explains the end of the DNA better; the J call may be wrong. The CDR3 runs 14 residues. The germline CDR1 and CDR2 sequences are LNHNV and YYDKDF (reference sequence). This chain's CDR3 is CATSISTGNYEQYF. CDR3 nucleotide sequence: TGTGCCACCAGCATATCTACAGGGAACTACGAGCAGTACTTC.

This chain joins TRBV6-5 and TRBJ1-1, with a weak D call TRBD1 (6 bases). Germline V gene lookup returns CDR1 MNHEY and CDR2 SVGAGI. The ends were cut back, 2 bases at V and 3 bases at J, with 16 bases in the middle. The CDR3 sequence is 16 residues long. The CDR3 loop reads CASSYGGAVGDTEAFF. In DNA, the CDR3 is TGTGCCAGCAGTTACGGGGGGGCGGTCGGTGACACTGAAGCTTTCTTT.

This chain links TRBV18 with TRBJ2-5; no definite D call. CDR1 is KGHSH, CDR2 LQKENI, per germline. Trimming removed 0 bases from V and 9 bases from J, with 14 bases in between. This CDR3 is 14 amino acids long. The CDR3 DNA reads TGTGCCAGCTCACCACCGGAGCATCGCGTGTCCCAGTACTTC. Amino acid sequence: CASSPPEHRVSQYF.

The V gene is TRBV15, the J gene TRBJ1-3; maybe TRBD1 (5 bases). The CDR3 is 15 amino acids. CDR1 is LNHNV and CDR2 is YYDKDF in the germline V gene (reference sequence). V lost 1 base, J lost 4 bases, and 11 bases lay in between. The CDR3 sequence is CATSRGGGRGNTIYF. The CDR3 region has the DNA TGTGCCACCAGCAGAGGCGGGGGAAGAGGAAACACCATATATTTT.

The rearrangement links TRBV14 to TRBJ2-7; the match to TRBD1 covers 7 bases. The CDR3 length is 14 residues. Germline values: CDR1 SGHDN, CDR2 FVKESK. The ends lost 0 bases at V and 10 bases at J; junction bases unmatched: 9. CDR3 DNA sequence: TGTGCCAGCAGCCAAGATTTTGAGGGGGCGAGCCAGTACTTC. Translation: CASSQDFEGASQYF.

This clone was detected only a few times. The chain links TRBV27 to TRBJ1-1; possible D gene TRBD1, 6 bases. Germline loops: CDR1 MNHEY, CDR2 SMNVEV (reference sequence). The CDR3 extends over 12 amino acids. The V and J ends lost 6 bases and 9 bases respectively, with 14 bases between them. The CDR3 reads CASSSGQMKAFF. The DNA of the CDR3 is TGTGCCAGCAGCTCCGGACAGATGAAAGCTTTCTTT.

The chain is built from TRBV27 and TRBJ1-1, with TRBD1 matching 7 bases. V was pared by 3 bases and J by 10 bases, with 14 bases of the junction left unmatched. The CDR3 covers 15 residues. In germline, CDR1 is MNHEY, CDR2 SMNVEV (reference sequence). In nucleotides, the CDR3 is TGTGCCAGCAGTTTGTCTTGGGGGGGGGACAGTAGAGCTTTCTTT. This sequence encodes CASSLSWGGDSRAFF.

The chain links TRBV2 to TRBJ2-3; TRBD2 agrees at 8 bases. Trimming removed 6 bases from V and 7 bases from J; junction bases left unmatched: 9. The CDR3 is made up of 14 amino acids. Germline V gene lookup returns CDR1 SNHLY and CDR2 FYNNEI. CDR3 DNA sequence: TGTGCCAGCAGGTCGGGGGGGTCTGTGAATACGCAGTATTTT. Its protein is CASRSGGSVNTQYF.

This chain joins TRBV21-1 and TRBJ1-1; no DNA check was done on the table's D call, TRBD1. TRBV21-1 corresponds to a pseudogene. The CDR3 spans 18 residues. The CDR3 DNA is TGTGCCAGCAGCAAAGCCCTACTGACAGGGGGAAGGAGCACTGAAGCTTTCTTT. It translates to CASSKALLTGGRSTEAFF.

The J gene is TRBJ1-2, the V gene TRBV19; the match to TRBD1 covers 9 bases. V shed 5 bases and J 3 bases; nucleotides not matched to a gene: 10. Germline lookup yields CDR1 LNHDA and CDR2 SQIVND (reference sequence). There are 16 residues in the CDR3. CDR3 nucleotide sequence: TGTGCCAGTAGTTCCCCCCGGGACAGGGACTACTATGGCTACACCTTC. Its translation is CASSSPRDRDYYGYTF.

The rearrangement uses TRBV18 and TRBJ2-7, with 9 positions matching TRBD1. Germline CDR1 is KGHSH and CDR2 is LQKENI. The CDR3 has 14 amino acids. After removal of 5 bases from V and 7 bases from J, the junction contained 9 bases not matched to a gene. The DNA of the CDR3 is TGTGCCAGCTCAATTCGGGACAGGGCCCCGGAGCAGTACTTC. Its protein product is CASSIRDRAPEQYF.

The V gene is TRBV5-6, the J gene TRBJ2-1; 7 nucleotides align to TRBD1. V gave up 0 bases and J gave up 8 bases; unmatched junction bases: 8. Germline CDR1 is SGHDT and CDR2 is YYEEEE. The CDR3 sequence is 15 residues long. The CDR3 loop is CASSLAGQPRDEQFF. CDR3 DNA: TGTGCCAGCAGCTTGGCGGGACAGCCCCGCGATGAGCAGTTCTTC.

The chain has TRBV11-3 and TRBJ2-2, with D unresolved. In germline, CDR1 is SGHNT, CDR2 YENEEA. The V end was cut by 1 base, the J end by 8 bases, with 8 bases between. The CDR3 has 13 amino acids. The CDR3, as DNA: TGTGCCAGCAGCTTAGTCCCCCGTGGGGAGCTGTTTTTT. Translation gives CASSLVPRGELFF.

This sequence joins TRBV28 and TRBJ2-1; 11 bases match TRBD1. J was trimmed by 4 bases and V by 6 bases; bases with no gene match: 5. The germline CDR1 and CDR2 sequences are MDHEN and SYDVKM. The CDR3 has 15 residues. CDR3: CASRTGTGGYNEQFF. The CDR3 region has the DNA TGTGCCAGCAGAACCGGGACAGGGGGTTACAATGAGCAGTTCTTC.

The chain links TRBV30 to TRBJ1-5, with TRBD1 as a possible D gene (6 bases). The V end lost 4 bases, the J end lost 3 bases, and 10 bases lay between the germline ends. CDR1 GTSNPN and CDR2 SVGIG come from the germline V gene (reference sequence). The CDR3 is 13 amino acids. The CDR3 DNA reads as TGTGCCTGGAACGCAGGGGTCAATCAGCCCCAGCATTTT. It encodes CAWNAGVNQPQHF.

The V and J genes are TRBV5-6 and TRBJ2-1; D gene ambiguous. Germline-derived CDR1 and CDR2 are SGHDT and YYEEEE. Trimming took off 4 bases at V and 6 bases at J, with 14 bases between the two ends. CDR3 size: 14 residues. CDR3 amino acids: CASSPPPPFNEQFF. The DNA for the CDR3 is TGTGCCAGCAGCCCCCCCCCGCCATTCAATGAGCAGTTCTTC.

This clone was observed a single time. The rearrangement links TRBV19 to TRBJ2-3; D is undetermined. From germline, CDR1 is LNHDA and CDR2 SQIVND (reference sequence). The CDR3 is made up of 14 amino acids. V lost 6 bases and J lost 0, with 10 bases in between. The CDR3 nucleotides are TGTGCCAGTAGATCAGGACGCAGCACAGATACGCAGTATTTT. Amino acids: CASRSGRSTDTQYF.

V and J are TRBV4-2 and TRBJ2-1; 9 nucleotides align to TRBD1. CDR1 LGHNA and CDR2 YNFKEQ come from the germline V gene. Losses at the gene ends were 1 base for V and 7 bases for J; bases not matched to a gene: 11. This CDR3 has 17 amino acids. The CDR3, as DNA: TGTGCCAGCAGCCAAGGGACAGGGGTTGGAATTATGAATGAGCAGTTCTTC. Amino acids: CASSQGTGVGIMNEQFF.

In this sample, this clone turned up a few times. The V call is TRBV21-1, the J call TRBJ2-7; the tabulated D call, TRBD1, remains unverified against the DNA. TRBV21-1 represents a pseudogene. The CDR3 has 14 residues. CDR3 amino acids: CASSRTGIGDEQYF. For the CDR3, the DNA is TGTGCCAGCAGCAGGACAGGGATAGGGGACGAGCAGTACTTC.